The subject of this entry is one T cell receptor beta chain. CDR1 is SGHRS and CDR2 is YFSETQ in the germline V gene. The J segment lost 5 bases and the V segment lost 4 bases, leaving 11 bases of the junction unmatched. This CDR3 has 15 amino acids. This sample is drawn from a study of blood T cell repertoires in COVID-19. About the study: Samples representing acute and convalescent COVID-19 were sourced from the United States, Italy and Spain.

Seattle's cohort entered during active infection and was followed longitudinally. Sequenced by immunoSEQ multiplex PCR; TCRdb stores in-frame clones only, minus some. The sample includes approximately 280,000 clones, about nine tenths of them seen just once. The V gene is TRBV5-1, the J gene TRBJ2-5; 7 positions match TRBD1. The specimen sequenced was peripheral blood. The receptor was derived from a young woman with COVID-19, enrolled during active disease. The CDR3 coding sequence is TGCGCCAGCAGCGAAGAGACAGGGTGGTATGAGACCCAGTACTTC. It is translated as CASSEETGWYETQYF.